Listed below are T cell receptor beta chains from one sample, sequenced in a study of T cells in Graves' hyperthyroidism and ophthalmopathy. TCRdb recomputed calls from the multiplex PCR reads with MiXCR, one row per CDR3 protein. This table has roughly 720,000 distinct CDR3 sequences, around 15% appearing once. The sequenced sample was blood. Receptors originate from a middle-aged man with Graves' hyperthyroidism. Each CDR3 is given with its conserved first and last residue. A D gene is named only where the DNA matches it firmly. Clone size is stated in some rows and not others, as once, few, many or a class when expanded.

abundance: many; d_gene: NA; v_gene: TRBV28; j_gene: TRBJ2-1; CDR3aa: CASSSPWSSSYNEQFF; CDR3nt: TGTGCCAGCAGTTCCCCATGGAGTAGCTCCTACAATGAGCAGTTCTTC
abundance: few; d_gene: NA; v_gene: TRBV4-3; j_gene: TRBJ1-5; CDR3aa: CASSQDRQAGRPQHF; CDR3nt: TGCGCCAGCAGCCAAGATCGGCAGGCGGGGCGGCCCCAGCATTTT
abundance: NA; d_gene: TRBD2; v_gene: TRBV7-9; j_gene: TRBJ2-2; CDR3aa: CASSLSAGLLASDANTGELFF; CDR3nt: TGTGCCAGCAGCTTATCGGCGGGGCTACTAGCGTCAGACGCGAACACCGGGGAGCTGTTTTTT
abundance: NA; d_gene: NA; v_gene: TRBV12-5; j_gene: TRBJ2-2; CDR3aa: CASGLGSVGTNTGELFF; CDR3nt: TGTGCTAGTGGTTTGGGTAGTGTGGGAACGAACACCGGGGAGCTGTTTTTT
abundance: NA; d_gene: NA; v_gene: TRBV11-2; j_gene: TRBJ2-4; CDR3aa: CASSLFDGKNIQYF; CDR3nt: TGTGCCAGCAGCTTGTTCGACGGTAAAAACATTCAGTACTTC
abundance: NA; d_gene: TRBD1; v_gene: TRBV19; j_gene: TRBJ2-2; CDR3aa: CASTSRDRGVTGELFF; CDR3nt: TGTGCCAGTACCTCGAGGGACAGGGGTGTTACCGGGGAGCTGTTTTTT
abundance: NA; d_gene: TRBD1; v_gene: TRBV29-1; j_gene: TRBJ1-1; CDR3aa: CSDTGGALGTTEAFF; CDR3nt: TGCAGCGATACAGGGGGGGCGCTCGGGACAACTGAAGCTTTCTTT
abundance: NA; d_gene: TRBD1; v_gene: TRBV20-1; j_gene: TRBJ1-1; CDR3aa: CSARHRGLHTEAFF; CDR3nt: TGCAGTGCTAGACACAGGGGGCTCCACACTGAAGCTTTCTTT
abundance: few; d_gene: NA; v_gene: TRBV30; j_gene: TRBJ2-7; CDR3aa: CAWSVPGISMAYEQYF; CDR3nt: TGTGCCTGGAGTGTACCCGGGATTAGCATGGCCTACGAGCAGTACTTC
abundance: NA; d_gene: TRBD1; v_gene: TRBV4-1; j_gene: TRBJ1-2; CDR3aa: CASSQGQGGYGYTF; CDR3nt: TGCGCCAGCAGCCAAGGACAGGGAGGATATGGCTACACCTTC
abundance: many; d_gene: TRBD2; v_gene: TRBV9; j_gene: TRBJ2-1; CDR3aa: CASSVVPKTSGSVNEQFF; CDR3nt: TGTGCCAGCAGCGTAGTTCCTAAGACTAGCGGGAGTGTCAATGAGCAGTTCTTC
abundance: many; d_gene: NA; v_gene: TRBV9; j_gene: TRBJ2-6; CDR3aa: CASSVEGSGANVLTF; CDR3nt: TGTGCCAGCAGCGTAGAGGGCTCTGGGGCCAACGTCCTGACTTTC
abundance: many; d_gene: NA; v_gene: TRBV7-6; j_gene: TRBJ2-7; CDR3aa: CASSLRAGAHEQYF; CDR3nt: TGTGCCAGCAGCCTGAGGGCGGGGGCTCACGAGCAGTACTTC
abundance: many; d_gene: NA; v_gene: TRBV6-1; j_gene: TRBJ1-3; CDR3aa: CASSEARTSANTIYF; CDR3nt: TGTGCCAGCAGTGAAGCGCGAACATCCGCAAACACCATATATTTT
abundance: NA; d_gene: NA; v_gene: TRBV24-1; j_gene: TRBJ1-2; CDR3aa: CATSDGTEGYTF; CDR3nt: TGTGCCACCAGTGATGGAACAGAGGGCTACACCTTC
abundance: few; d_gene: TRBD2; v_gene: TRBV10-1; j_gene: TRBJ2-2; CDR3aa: CASPVGLAGGPGTGELFF; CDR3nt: TGCGCCAGCCCCGTCGGTCTAGCGGGAGGGCCCGGCACCGGGGAGCTGTTTTTT
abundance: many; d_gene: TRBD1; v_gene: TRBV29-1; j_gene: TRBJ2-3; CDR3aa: CSVDDRASTDTQYF; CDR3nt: TGCAGCGTTGATGACAGGGCTAGCACAGATACGCAGTATTTT
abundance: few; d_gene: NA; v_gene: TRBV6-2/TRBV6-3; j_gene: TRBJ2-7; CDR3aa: CASSYAGIEQYF; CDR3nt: TGTGCCAGCAGTTACGCGGGGATCGAGCAGTACTTC
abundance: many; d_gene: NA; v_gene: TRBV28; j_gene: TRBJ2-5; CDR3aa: CASSLRKAGRGLVETQYF; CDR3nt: TGTGCCAGCAGTTTAAGAAAGGCCGGACGGGGGCTAGTCGAGACCCAGTACTTC
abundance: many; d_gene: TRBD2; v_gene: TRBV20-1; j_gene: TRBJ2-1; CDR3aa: CSAPTGRWTSGRKVQFF; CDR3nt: TGCAGTGCACCGACCGGGCGCTGGACTAGCGGGAGGAAGGTCCAGTTCTTC
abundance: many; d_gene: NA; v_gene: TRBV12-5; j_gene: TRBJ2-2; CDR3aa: CASGLLNTGELFF; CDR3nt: TGTGCTAGTGGTTTGCTTAACACCGGGGAGCTGTTTTTT
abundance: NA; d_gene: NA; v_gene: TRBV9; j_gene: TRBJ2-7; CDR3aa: CASSVAHGNYEQYF; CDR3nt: TGTGCCAGCAGCGTAGCCCACGGGAACTACGAGCAGTACTTC
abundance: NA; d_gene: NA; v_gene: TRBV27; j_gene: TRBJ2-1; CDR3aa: CASSLVVYNEQFF; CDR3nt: TGTGCCAGCAGTTTAGTAGTCTACAATGAGCAGTTCTTC
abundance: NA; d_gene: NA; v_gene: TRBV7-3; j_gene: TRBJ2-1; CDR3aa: CASSPEPSHRNYNEQFF; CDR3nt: TGTGCCAGCAGCCCAGAGCCTTCTCATCGGAACTACAATGAGCAGTTCTTC
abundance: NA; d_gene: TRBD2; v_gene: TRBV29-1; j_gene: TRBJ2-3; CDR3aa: CSVGFSGRATDTQYF; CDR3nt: TGCAGCGTTGGTTTCAGCGGGAGGGCGACAGATACGCAGTATTTT
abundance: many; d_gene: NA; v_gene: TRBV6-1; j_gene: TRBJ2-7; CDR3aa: CASRLTEAYEQYF; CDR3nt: TGTGCCAGTAGACTAACAGAAGCCTACGAGCAGTACTTC
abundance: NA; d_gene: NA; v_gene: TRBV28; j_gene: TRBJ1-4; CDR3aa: CANSLYPDREKLFF; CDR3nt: TGTGCCAACAGCCTCTATCCAGACCGTGAAAAACTGTTTTTT
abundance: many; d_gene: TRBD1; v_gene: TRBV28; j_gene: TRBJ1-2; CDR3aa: CASSAPRDRRVHGYTF; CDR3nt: TGTGCCAGCAGTGCTCCCCGGGACAGGAGAGTTCATGGCTACACCTTC
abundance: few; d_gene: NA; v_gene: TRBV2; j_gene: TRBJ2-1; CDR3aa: CASSQPLPVGIYNEQFF; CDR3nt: TGTGCCAGCAGTCAACCACTACCCGTGGGGATCTACAATGAGCAGTTCTTC
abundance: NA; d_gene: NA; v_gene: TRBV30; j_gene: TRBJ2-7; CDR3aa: CAWNPPIGLGLYEQYF; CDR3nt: TGTGCCTGGAATCCGCCTATCGGGCTGGGACTCTACGAGCAGTACTTC
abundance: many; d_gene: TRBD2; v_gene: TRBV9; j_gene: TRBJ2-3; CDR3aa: CASSASGKSTDTQYF; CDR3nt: TGTGCCAGCAGCGCAAGCGGGAAGAGCACAGATACGCAGTATTTT
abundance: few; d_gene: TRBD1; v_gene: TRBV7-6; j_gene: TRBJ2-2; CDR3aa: CASSGWDRATGELFF; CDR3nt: TGTGCCAGCAGCGGATGGGACAGGGCCACCGGGGAGCTGTTTTTT
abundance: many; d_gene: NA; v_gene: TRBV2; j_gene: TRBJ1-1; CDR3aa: CASSERDGSEAFF; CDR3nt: TGTGCCAGCAGTGAGAGGGATGGGTCTGAAGCTTTCTTT
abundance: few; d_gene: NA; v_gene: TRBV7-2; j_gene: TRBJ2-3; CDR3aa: CASSWGRSFTDTQYF; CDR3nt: TGTGCCAGCAGCTGGGGCAGGTCCTTCACAGATACGCAGTATTTT
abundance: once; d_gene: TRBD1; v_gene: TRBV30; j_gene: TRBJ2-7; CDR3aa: CAWSTGQGVHEQYF; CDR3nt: TGTGCCTGGAGTACGGGACAGGGGGTCCACGAGCAGTACTTC